Presented here are 26 T cell receptor beta chains from one specimen sequenced in a study of T-cell reconstitution after alpha-beta-depleted transplantation in children. Unique molecular identifiers tagged the TCRbeta library. TCRdb re-called the PCR reads with MiXCR, one entry per CDR3 protein. The sample lists approximately 640,000 distinct CDR3 sequences, around 16% seen once, with 1.1% in the top ten. The specimen comprised PBMCs from the stem cell graft donor, sampled from the stem cell graft. Receptor source: a human donor who donated a stem cell graft to a child with acute myeloid leukemia.

This clonotype has at least ten counts. The chain recombines TRBV29-1 with TRBJ2-3; TRBD2 matches at 9 bases. This CDR3 spans 15 amino acids. The V and J ends lost 4 bases and 1 base, in that order; junction bases with no gene match: 6. Looked up from germline, CDR1 is SQVTM and CDR2 is ANQGSEA. CDR3 loop: CSVGLAGAGTDTQYF. The DNA for the CDR3 is TGCAGCGTTGGATTAGCGGGGGCAGGCACAGATACGCAGTATTTT.

The CDR3 DNA follows: TGCAGTGCTAGAGTAGGCGCCTCCGGAGAGACCCAGTACTTC. Amino acid sequence: CSARVGASGETQYF. This chain links TRBV20-1 with TRBJ2-5; the D is unclear. Germline CDR1 is DFQATT and CDR2 is SNEGSKA (reference sequence). The CDR3 is 14 residues long. The V end lost 1 base, the J end lost 4 bases, and 13 bases lay between the germline ends.

The chain combines TRBV5-5 with TRBJ1-3; 7 nucleotides match TRBD1. The ends lost 0 bases at V and 6 bases at J; junction bases unmatched: 6. The CDR3 runs to 15 residues. In germline, CDR1 is SGHKS, CDR2 YYEKEE (reference sequence). CDR3 amino acids: CASSLVPGQLNTIYF. The CDR3 nucleotides are TGTGCCAGCAGCTTGGTGCCGGGACAGCTAAACACCATATATTTT. Based on the CDR3 plus reference TRBV5-5 and TRBJ1-3, the full variable domain is DAGVTQSPTHLIKTRGQQVTLRCSPISGHKSVSWYQQVLGQGPQFIFQYYEKEERGRGNFPDRFSARQFPNYSSELNVNALLLGDSALYLCASSLVPGQLNTIYFGEGSWLTVV.

This clonotype has more than one count but fewer than ten. J is TRBJ1-6 and V is TRBV12-3 or TRBV12-4, with a weak D call TRBD1 (5 bases). V was cut by 3 bases and J by 8 bases, with 14 bases left in between. This CDR3 is 15 amino acids long. The CDR3 loop reads CASSFTGLSYSPLHF. The DNA for the CDR3 is TGTGCCAGCAGTTTCACAGGACTATCTTATTCACCCCTCCACTTT.

This chain joins TRBV7-2 and TRBJ2-5, with D perhaps matching TRBD1 (5 bases). Per germline, CDR1 SGHTA and CDR2 FQGNSA. V lost 2 bases, J lost 5 bases, and 9 bases lay in between. This CDR3 spans 13 amino acids. In nucleotides, the CDR3 is TGTGCCAGCAGCTTAATGGGGCGTGAGACCCAGTACTTC. The encoded protein is CASSLMGRETQYF.

This clonotype was detected many times. Written as DNA, the CDR3 is TGTGCCAGCAGCCTCCTAAACCTCAGGAGGGACCTTAGGGAAGAGACCCAGTACTTC. It is translated as CASSLLNLRRDLREETQYF. The J gene is TRBJ2-5, the V gene TRBV4-2, with D possibly matching TRBD2 (6 bases). The germline gives CDR1 LGHNA, CDR2 YNFKEQ. CDR3 length: 19 residues. Deletions cut 4 bases from V and 3 bases from J, with 27 bases between.

The table lists this clonotype with many counts. This rearrangement joins TRBV7-2 to TRBJ2-5; D is perhaps TRBD2 (6 bases). CDR1 and CDR2 from the germline V gene are SGHTA and FQGNSA. V dropped 1 base and J dropped 6 bases, with 12 bases sitting between them. This CDR3 spans 14 amino acids. The CDR3 nucleotides read TGTGCCAGCAGCTTAGAGGTGGGGGGACAGACCCAGTACTTC. This gives the protein CASSLEVGGQTQYF.

The gene calls are TRBV7-2 and TRBJ2-1; TRBD2 matches at 14 bases. Germline V gene sequence: CDR1 SGHTA, CDR2 FQGNSA. The CDR3 extends over 20 amino acids. J was trimmed by 0 bases and V by 0 bases; bases with no gene match: 7. DNA for the CDR3: TGTGCCAGCAGCTTAGCCGGGACTAGCGGGGGAAGGAGCTCCTACAATGAGCAGTTCTTC. Protein sequence: CASSLAGTSGGRSSYNEQFF.

The J gene is TRBJ1-5, the V gene TRBV7-6; the D is unclear. The germline V gene has CDR1 SGHVS and CDR2 FNYEAQ. V was pared by 4 bases and J by 7 bases, with 14 bases between. This CDR3 comprises 14 residues. CDR3 region: CASSSIGGGQPQHF. DNA for the CDR3: TGTGCCAGCAGCTCAATAGGCGGCGGACAGCCCCAGCATTTT.

The CDR3: CASSQGTRVSSGNTIYF. CDR3 DNA: TGCGCCAGCAGCCAAGGAACCAGGGTTTCCTCTGGAAACACCATATATTTT. This chain joins TRBV4-3 and TRBJ1-3, with D perhaps matching TRBD1 (5 bases). V lost 1 base, J lost 0 bases, and 13 bases lay in between. Germline V gives CDR1 LGHNA, CDR2 YSLEER. The CDR3 spans 17 residues.

Many counts were recorded for this clonotype. The chain joins TRBV20-1 to TRBJ2-2, with D hard to call. The ends were cut back, 6 bases at V and 5 bases at J, with 10 bases in the middle. The CDR3 consists of 12 residues. Germline assignment: CDR1 DFQATT and CDR2 SNEGSKA (reference sequence). The CDR3 loop is CSADSRTGELFF. CDR3 DNA: TGCAGTGCCGATTCACGAACCGGGGAGCTGTTTTTT.

A few counts support this clonotype. The J gene is TRBJ2-1, the V gene TRBV20-1; no definite D call. The CDR3 runs to 15 residues. Germline V gene sequence: CDR1 DFQATT, CDR2 SNEGSKA (reference sequence). Trimming took off 6 bases at V and 0 bases at J, with 15 bases between the two ends. CDR3 residues: CSATPRAGSYNEQFF. The CDR3 DNA is TGCAGTGCCACACCCCGGGCTGGCTCCTACAATGAGCAGTTCTTC.

This clonotype was recorded at least ten times. The gene calls are TRBV20-1 and TRBJ1-1, with TRBD1 as a possible D gene (6 bases). V lost 0 bases to trimming and J lost 0 bases, with 14 bases between them. The CDR3 is 16 amino acids. The V gene's germline CDR1 is DFQATT and CDR2 SNEGSKA (reference sequence). DNA of the CDR3: TGCAGTGCTAGAGACAGGGGCACGACGATGAACACTGAAGCTTTCTTT. This gives the protein CSARDRGTTMNTEAFF.

This clonotype appeared many times. The chain is built from TRBV20-1 and TRBJ2-5; D could derive from TRBD1 or TRBD2 (5 bases each). The germline CDR1 and CDR2 sequences are DFQATT and SNEGSKA (reference sequence). The V end lost 4 bases, the J end lost 9 bases, and 15 bases lay between the germline ends. CDR3 length equals 12 residues. The CDR3 is CSATTGPGAQYF. CDR3 DNA sequence: TGCAGTGCTACTACAGGACCCGGGGCCCAGTACTTC.

This clonotype was picked up many times. The chain joins TRBV7-2 to TRBJ2-5; no clear D. V gave up 4 bases and J gave up 1 base, with 7 bases separating them. Germline V lookup: CDR1 SGHTA, CDR2 FQGNSA. The CDR3 extends over 13 amino acids. The DNA of the CDR3 is TGTGCCAGCAGCTCCGACCTCCAAGAGACCCAGTACTTC. Its protein product is CASSSDLQETQYF.

This clonotype has a handful of counts. The chain couples TRBV3-1 to TRBJ2-1, with TRBD2 matching over 9 bases. V shed 0 bases, J shed 6 bases, and the junction held 6 bases outside the gene matches. The CDR3 extends over 16 amino acids. Looked up from germline, CDR1 is LGHDT and CDR2 is YNNKEL (reference sequence). The CDR3, as DNA: TGTGCCAGCAGCCAAGATCAAAGCGGGGGGTCCAATGAGCAGTTCTTC. Protein sequence: CASSQDQSGGSNEQFF.

This sequence joins TRBV27 and TRBJ2-2; D is ambiguous. Trimming pared 2 bases from V and 1 base from J, leaving 8 bases between. Germline assignment: CDR1 MNHEY and CDR2 SMNVEV (reference sequence). The CDR3 covers 15 residues. The CDR3 region is CASSLAWENTGELFF. The CDR3 region has the DNA TGTGCCAGCAGTTTAGCCTGGGAGAACACCGGGGAGCTGTTTTTT.

This chain joins TRBV25-1 and TRBJ1-1; D is possibly TRBD1 (6 bases). CDR1 is MGHDK, CDR2 SYGVNS, per germline. V was trimmed by 1 base and J by 4 bases, leaving 10 bases between them. The CDR3 spans 14 residues. The CDR3 DNA follows: TGTGCCAGCAGTGAATTACTAGGGGGCACTGAAGCTTTCTTT. Protein sequence: CASSELLGGTEAFF.

A note on this clonotype: At one of its ends the junction is not consistent with the germline gene, which may arise from a read error. This rearrangement joins TRBV12-3 or TRBV12-4 to TRBJ2-3; D might be TRBD2 (5 bases). This CDR3 region has 19 residues. The CDR3 reads CTSSFARQLGSSSTDTQYF. The CDR3 nucleotides read TGTACCAGCAGTTTTGCCCGCCAACTAGGGAGCTCTAGCACAGATACGCAGTATTTT.

V and J are TRBV20-1 and TRBJ1-1; D is possibly TRBD1 (6 bases). Per the germline V gene, CDR1 is DFQATT and CDR2 is SNEGSKA (reference sequence). This CDR3 contains 15 residues. Trimming left V 3 bases short and J 0 bases short, with 14 bases between. The CDR3 loop is CSASPRGGVNTEAFF. In DNA, the CDR3 is TGCAGTGCTAGCCCTAGGGGGGGAGTGAACACTGAAGCTTTCTTT.

This clonotype has a count of ten or more. The chain links TRBV20-1 to TRBJ1-5; 9 bases align to TRBD1. The V gene's germline CDR1 is DFQATT and CDR2 SNEGSKA (reference sequence). V shed 1 base, J shed 0 bases, and the junction held 7 bases outside the gene matches. The CDR3 is made up of 17 amino acids. CDR3 loop: CSARGQGVRNSNQPQHF. DNA of the CDR3: TGCAGTGCTAGAGGACAGGGGGTAAGGAATAGCAATCAGCCCCAGCATTTT.

This clonotype has more than one count but fewer than ten. V usage is TRBV12-3 or TRBV12-4 and J usage is TRBJ2-1; 9 bases map to TRBD2. Losses at the gene ends were 4 bases for V and 9 bases for J; bases not matched to a gene: 10. The CDR3 contains 15 residues. Here the CDR3 DNA reads TGTGCCAGCAGTTCTCCAGCGGGGGGTAAGATTGAGCAGTTCTTC. It yields the protein CASSSPAGGKIEQFF.

The gene calls are TRBV4-1 and TRBJ2-7; D remains ambiguous. The CDR3 covers 14 residues. From germline, CDR1 is MGHRA and CDR2 YSYEKL. Trimming pared 0 bases from V and 2 bases from J, leaving 8 bases between. In DNA form, the CDR3 reads TGCGCCAGCAGCCAAGATGATGGAGCCTACGAGCAGTACGTC. It encodes CASSQDDGAYEQYV.

This clonotype came up many times. The gene calls are TRBV20-1 and TRBJ2-1, with 11 bases aligning to TRBD2. Germline assignment: CDR1 DFQATT and CDR2 SNEGSKA (reference sequence). The junction had 2 bases not matched to a gene; V was cut back by 4 bases and J by 3 bases. CDR3 length: 14 amino acids. The chain's CDR3 is CSATGLAVYNEQFF. CDR3 DNA: TGCAGTGCTACGGGACTAGCGGTCTACAATGAGCAGTTCTTC.

This clonotype was seen once. The V gene is TRBV7-2, the J gene TRBJ2-3, with 9 nucleotides matching TRBD2. The germline V gene has CDR1 SGHTA and CDR2 FQGNSA. The V and J ends lost 1 base and 2 bases, in that order; junction bases with no gene match: 4. The CDR3 runs to 16 residues. CDR3 sequence reads: CASSLGRGGLTDTQYF. The CDR3 DNA sequence: TGTGCCAGCAGCTTAGGGCGGGGGGGCCTCACAGATACGCAGTATTTT.

This clonotype has a count of ten or more. V gene TRBV30 combines with J gene TRBJ2-1, with TRBD2 matching over 10 bases. From germline, CDR1 is GTSNPN and CDR2 SVGIG (reference sequence). V shed 3 bases and J 4 bases; nucleotides not matched to a gene: 6. The CDR3 loop spans 15 amino acids. CDR3 bases: TGTGCCTGGAGACTGGGGACTAGCGAATACAATGAGCAGTTCTTC. Translating gives CAWRLGTSEYNEQFF.